This T cell receptor (beta chain) was sequenced for a study of T-cell memory formation after mild COVID-19. Study-level information: The two donors had largely donor-specific TCR clusters. Findings and limits, study-wide: Later expanders leaned CD4+, whereas clones that contracted between day 15 and 85 were balanced CD4/CD8.

Germline V CDR1 and CDR2: MGHRA, YSYEKL. This CDR3 contains 17 residues. V dropped 0 bases and J dropped 2; count of bases not matched to a gene: 7. MiXCR, applied by TCRdb to the 5' RACE reads, yields one record per CDR3 protein. The sample has 200,000 to 300,000 distinct CDR3 sequences, approximately 15% seen once. This clonotype was found many times. Its antigen is currently unknown. This chain connects TRBV4-1 to TRBJ2-4; 7 nucleotides match TRBD1. This clonotype originated in an adult woman who had mild COVID-19 (a few samples of this study predate the infection). Cell type and time point are not known. What was sequenced was PBMCs or a T cell subset sorted from them (not recorded which). CDR3 coding DNA: TGCGCCAGCAGCCAAGAAGGTAGGGGGCTGACCAAAAACATTCAGTACTTC. This encodes CASSQEGRGLTKNIQYF.